The 18 T cell receptor beta chains below come from one sample, sequenced in a study of cytomegalovirus exposure and HLA in healthy donors. A multiplex PCR was run with 60 Vbeta primers and 13 Jbeta primers. Libraries were prepared by immunoSEQ multiplex PCR; TCRdb keeps only in-frame clonotypes and omits some of them. This table holds roughly 160,000 clones, 73% found once. Sequencing was done on a sample of PBMCs. The receptors originated from a woman aged 18-35 years in good health and CMV-seropositive.

This clone turned up a few times. The rearrangement uses TRBV10-3 and TRBJ1-3; D uncertain. This CDR3 has 14 residues. Germline V lookup: CDR1 ENHRY, CDR2 SYGVKD. Between the trimmed V and J ends, which lost 11 bases and 1 base, there was a span of 15 bases. CDR3 in DNA: TGTGCCCATTCCTCCCCGGAGTCTGGAAACACCATATATTTT. It specifies CAHSSPESGNTIYF.

The chain is built from TRBV5-1 and TRBJ1-1; maybe TRBD1 (6 bases). CDR3 size: 14 residues. CDR1 is SGHRS and CDR2 is YFSETQ in the germline V gene. V lost 4 bases to trimming and J lost 2 bases, with 12 bases between them. CDR3 in DNA: TGCGCCAGCAGCCCCTCACAGGGTAACACTGAAGCTTTCTTT. Translation: CASSPSQGNTEAFF. Full variable domain (rest looked up from reference TRBV5-1 and TRBJ1-1): KAGVTQTPRYLIKTRGQQVTLSCSPISGHRSVSWYQQTPGQGLQFLFEYFSETQRNKGNFPGRFSGRQFSNSRSEMNVSTLELGDSALYLCASSPSQGNTEAFFGQGTRLTVV.

This clone was seen a handful of times. V usage is TRBV7-9 and J usage is TRBJ2-1; D is perhaps TRBD2 (5 bases). Germline CDR1 reads SEHNR; CDR2 reads FQNEAQ (reference sequence). This CDR3 contains 16 residues. The V end lost 2 bases, the J end lost 8 bases, and 19 bases lay between the germline ends. The CDR3 DNA reads as TGTGCCAGCAGCTTAAGGCGGATCTCAAACGGGGATGAGCAGTTCTTC. Residues: CASSLRRISNGDEQFF.

This chain connects TRBV29-1 to TRBJ1-4; tentatively, D is TRBD1 (6 bases). There are 14 residues in the CDR3. Trimming pared 6 bases from V and 7 bases from J, leaving 18 bases between. The germline CDR1 and CDR2 sequences are SQVTM and ANQGSEA. The CDR3: CSVGGNRVGEKLFF. CDR3 bases: TGCAGCGTCGGGGGGAACAGGGTGGGTGAAAAACTGTTTTTT.

The V and J genes are TRBV4-2 and TRBJ1-5; D is undetermined. Trimming took 1 base from V and 5 from J, leaving 9 bases between them. CDR3 length equals 14 residues. Germline V gene lookup returns CDR1 LGHNA and CDR2 YNFKEQ. The CDR3 nucleotides read TGTGCCAGCAGCCAAGGGGTGGAGGATCAGCCCCAGCATTTT. It translates to CASSQGVEDQPQHF.

This rearrangement joins TRBV25-1 to TRBJ2-2; maybe TRBD1 (5 bases). Germline V gives CDR1 MGHDK, CDR2 SYGVNS. Between the trimmed V and J ends, which lost 4 bases and 4 bases, there was a span of 13 bases. The CDR3 length is 15 residues. The CDR3 DNA follows: TGTGCCAGCAGTGTGGGGCCCACGGGCACCGGGGAGCTGTTTTTT. Translation: CASSVGPTGTGELFF. The variable domain in full, with the rest retrieved from reference TRBV25-1 and TRBJ2-2, is EADIYQTPRYLVIGTGKKITLECSQTMGHDKMYWYQQDPGMELHLIHYSYGVNSTEKGDLSSESTVSRIRTEHFPLTLESARPSHTSQYLCASSVGPTGTGELFFGEGSRLTVL.

The V gene is TRBV7-2, the J gene TRBJ1-6, with D unclear. The CDR3 is 16 residues long. Per germline, CDR1 SGHTA and CDR2 FQGNSA. The V end was cut by 5 bases, the J end by 9 bases, with 20 bases between. The CDR3 here is CASSGVARPPSSPLHF. Here the CDR3 DNA reads TGTGCCAGCAGCGGAGTGGCCCGACCCCCCTCTTCACCCCTCCACTTT.

A word on this clone: Other DNA sequences in the same sample also yield this CDR3. The rearrangement joins TRBV7-6 to TRBJ2-1, with D possibly matching TRBD1 (6 bases). Trimming pared 5 bases from V and 10 bases from J, leaving 18 bases between. The CDR3 totals 14 residues. Germline V gene lookup returns CDR1 SGHVS and CDR2 FNYEAQ. CDR3 region: CASSQGQLQNEQFF. In DNA form, the CDR3 reads TGTGCCAGCAGCCAAGGACAGCTCCAGAACGAGCAGTTCTTC.

The chain has TRBV11-2 and TRBJ2-1; tentative D call: TRBD2 (7 bases). The germline V gene has CDR1 SGHAT and CDR2 FQNNGV. The CDR3 runs to 16 residues. V was pared by 5 bases and J by 7 bases, with 21 bases between. For the CDR3, the DNA is TGTGCCAGCAGCCCAAACCGAGGGGGGGGGTTAAATGAGCAGTTCTTC. Residues: CASSPNRGGGLNEQFF. The complete variable domain, with remaining parts taken from reference TRBV11-2 and TRBJ2-1, reads EAGVAQSPRYKIIEKRQSVAFWCNPISGHATLYWYQQILGQGPKLLIQFQNNGVVDDSQLPKDRFSAERLKGVDSTLKIQPAKLEDSAVYLCASSPNRGGGLNEQFFGPGTRLTVL.

J is TRBJ1-2 and V is TRBV28; no definite D call. Trimming removed 2 bases from V and 8 bases from J, with 9 bases in between. This CDR3 contains 12 residues. Germline V CDR1 and CDR2: MDHEN, SYDVKM. The DNA for the CDR3 is TGTGCCAGCAGTTTACGGGGATGGGGCTACACCTTC. As protein: CASSLRGWGYTF.

The chain combines TRBV5-1 with TRBJ2-5, with D tentatively TRBD1 (5 bases). The CDR3 is 13 residues long. Germline CDR1 is SGHRS and CDR2 is YFSETQ. V was shortened by 5 bases and J by 5 bases, with 13 bases between the two germline ends. In DNA form, the CDR3 reads TGCGCCAGCAGACCAGAAGGGGCGGAGACCCAGTACTTC. Protein sequence: CASRPEGAETQYF.

As concerns this clone: Distinct nucleotide sequences in the sample also encode this CDR3. V usage is TRBV25-1 and J usage is TRBJ1-6; D call uncertain. The V end lost 3 bases, the J end lost 9 bases, and 12 bases lay between the germline ends. Germline-derived CDR1 and CDR2 are MGHDK and SYGVNS. This CDR3 is built from 14 residues. The CDR3 loop reads CASSESATVSPLHF. CDR3 DNA: TGTGCCAGCAGTGAGTCTGCTACGGTTTCACCCCTCCACTTT. The full variable domain, its missing parts supplied by reference TRBV25-1 and TRBJ1-6, is EADIYQTPRYLVIGTGKKITLECSQTMGHDKMYWYQQDPGMELHLIHYSYGVNSTEKGDLSSESTVSRIRTEHFPLTLESARPSHTSQYLCASSESATVSPLHFGNGTRLTVT.

A single count supports this clone. The chain combines TRBV13 with TRBJ2-2, with a weak D call TRBD2 (6 bases). The germline V and J ends were trimmed by 4 bases and 6 bases, with 12 bases remaining between them. CDR3 length: 14 residues. The germline CDR1 and CDR2 sequences are PRHDT and FYEKMQ (reference sequence). The CDR3 here is CASSSGLQAGELFF. CDR3 DNA: TGTGCCAGCAGCTCGGGACTGCAGGCCGGGGAGCTGTTTTTT.

This chain connects TRBV4-2 to TRBJ1-5; D may be TRBD1 (5 bases). V gave up 0 bases and J gave up 3 bases, with 18 bases separating them. Looked up from germline, CDR1 is LGHNA and CDR2 is YNFKEQ. This CDR3 region has 18 residues. The CDR3 DNA follows: TGTGCCAGCAGCCAAGATACGGGGGAGGTTTTTAACAATCAGCCCCAGCATTTT. Translated: CASSQDTGEVFNNQPQHF.

The genes are TRBV9 and TRBJ1-1; a weak D match, TRBD1 (6 bases). Germline loops: CDR1 SGDLS, CDR2 YYNGEE. Trimming shortened V by 7 bases and J by 0 bases, and 22 bases separated the two germline ends. The CDR3 consists of 17 residues. The CDR3 loop reads CASGPGTSRSLNTEAFF. The CDR3 DNA follows: TGTGCCAGCGGCCCCGGGACATCTCGTTCCTTGAACACTGAAGCTTTCTTT.

The chain has TRBV10-3 and TRBJ2-3; TRBD2 matches at 7 bases. CDR1 and CDR2 (germline): ENHRY, SYGVKD. With 3 bases clipped from V and 1 base from J, the junction kept 4 bases outside the gene matches. The CDR3 loop spans 15 amino acids. DNA of the CDR3: TGTGCCATCAGTGAATTGGCGGGGGGCACAGATACGCAGTATTTT. This translates into CAISELAGGTDTQYF.

Regarding this clone: The sample contains more than one DNA sequence encoding this CDR3. The chain carries TRBV6-5 and TRBJ1-1; D is unclear. The CDR3 has 15 amino acids. CDR1 and CDR2 from the germline V gene are MNHEY and SVGAGI. V lost 6 bases to trimming and J lost 5 bases, with 19 bases between them. The CDR3 spells CASRPRTAGFTEAFF. The CDR3 coding sequence is TGTGCCAGCAGACCCCGGACTGCGGGGTTTACTGAAGCTTTCTTT.

V usage is TRBV5-4 and J usage is TRBJ2-7; tentative D call: TRBD2 (5 bases). From germline, CDR1 is SGHNT and CDR2 YYREEE (reference sequence). The V end lost 3 bases, the J end lost 3 bases, and 13 bases lay between the germline ends. The CDR3 loop spans 14 amino acids. The CDR3 region is CASSSNREGYEQYF. CDR3 sequence (DNA): TGTGCCAGCAGCTCCAACCGGGAAGGCTACGAGCAGTACTTC.